Included here is one T cell receptor (beta chain) sequence, with context. J lost 5 bases, V lost 5 bases, and 3 bases had no gene match. CDR1 is MNHEY and CDR2 is SMNVEV in the germline V gene (reference sequence). The CDR3 contains 13 residues. Measured with immunoSEQ multiplex PCR; TCRdb has only the in-frame clones, and not every one. The repertoire holds about 87,000 clones, with 93% as singletons. These data come from a study of T cell changes during pregnancy in multiple sclerosis. This specimen was peripheral blood, taken in the third trimester of pregnancy. The source of this sequence is a female donor in good health, enrolled as a control in a pregnancy study. The V call is TRBV27, the J call TRBJ1-1; the match to TRBD1 covers 9 bases. The CDR3 region has the DNA TGTGCCAGCAGTGCGACAGGGGGGACTGAAGCTTTCTTT. Amino acids: CASSATGGTEAFF.